Below, 10 T cell receptor beta chains from the same sample are listed, as sequenced in a study of cytomegalovirus exposure and HLA in healthy donors. The primer mix had 60 Vbeta and 13 Jbeta primers. Data came from immunoSEQ multiplex PCR; TCRdb stores just in-frame clones and leaves some out. Of some 200,000 clones listed, over 65% are singletons. Material for sequencing was PBMCs. The source of these receptors is a woman in her 30s in good health and CMV-seronegative.

The chain links TRBV10-2 to TRBJ2-4; TRBD2 is a possible D gene (5 bases). Trimming left V 1 base short and J 6 bases short, with 10 bases between. The germline V gene has CDR1 WSHSY and CDR2 SAAADI. This CDR3 region has 14 residues. The CDR3 bases are TGCGCCAGCAGTGAGTGGGGAGAATCAAACATTCAGTACTTC. This encodes CASSEWGESNIQYF.

The chain joins TRBV19 to TRBJ1-3; 12 positions match TRBD1. The germline V gene has CDR1 LNHDA and CDR2 SQIVND (reference sequence). The CDR3 loop spans 19 amino acids. The V gene end was trimmed by 8 bases and the J gene end by 0 bases; junction bases not matched to a gene: 14. This CDR3 reads CASRPGTGGLTGSGNTIYF. CDR3 DNA: TGTGCCAGTCGTCCCGGGACAGGGGGCCTTACGGGCTCTGGAAACACCATATATTTT.

This clone was observed a few times. This same CDR3 is encoded by further DNA sequences in the sample. The chain employs TRBV7-3 and TRBJ2-3, with a weak D call TRBD2 (6 bases). Trimming removed 1 base at V and 0 bases at J, with 11 bases between. Germline V gives CDR1 SGHTA, CDR2 FQGTGA. The CDR3 totals 16 residues. CDR3 amino acids: CASSLMGGVSTDTQYF. The CDR3 bases are TGTGCCAGCAGCTTAATGGGCGGGGTTAGCACAGATACGCAGTATTTT. The full variable domain, rest sourced from reference TRBV7-3 and TRBJ2-3, is GAGVSQTPSNKVTEKGKYVELRCDPISGHTALYWYRQSLGQGPEFLIYFQGTGAADDSGLPNDRFFAVRPEGSVSTLKIQRTERGDSAVYLCASSLMGGVSTDTQYFGPGTRLTVL.

This chain uses TRBV11-2 with TRBJ1-1, with a possible D match to TRBD1 (6 bases). The V gene's germline CDR1 is SGHAT and CDR2 FQNNGV. The CDR3 extends over 13 amino acids. The V gene lost 4 bases and the J gene lost 4 bases, with 10 bases spanning the gap. This CDR3 reads CASSSQGGTEAFF. DNA of the CDR3: TGTGCCAGCAGCTCCCAAGGGGGCACTGAAGCTTTCTTT.

This clone has a single count. This sequence joins TRBV19 and TRBJ2-3, with TRBD1 matching 7 bases. V lost 5 bases and J lost 2; bases outside the gene matches: 7. This CDR3 has 15 amino acids. The germline gives CDR1 LNHDA, CDR2 SQIVND (reference sequence). CDR3 loop: CASSVTGKITDTQYF. CDR3 DNA sequence: TGTGCCAGTAGTGTGACAGGGAAGATCACAGATACGCAGTATTTT.

The CDR3 region has the DNA TGTGTCTGGGGGCCCCGAGTATGTGAGACCCAGTACTTC. The encoded protein is CVWGPRVCETQYF. The J gene is TRBJ2-5, the V gene TRBV6-4; a weak D match, TRBD1 (6 bases). The CDR3 length is 13 residues. Germline CDR1 reads MRHNA; CDR2 reads SNTAGT.

This clone has just one count. The chain recombines TRBV2 with TRBJ2-3; D unresolved. This CDR3 is 15 amino acids long. CDR1 SNHLY and CDR2 FYNNEI come from the germline V gene. V dropped 5 bases and J dropped 4 bases, with 16 bases sitting between them. The CDR3 coding sequence is TGTGCCAGCAGTTTCGTGAGAGGTGGATCAGATACGCAGTATTTT. Residues: CASSFVRGGSDTQYF.

This clone was seen only once. This rearrangement joins TRBV6-1 to TRBJ1-1, with TRBD1 matching 9 bases. Germline assignment: CDR1 MNHNS and CDR2 SASEGT. CDR3 length: 15 amino acids. V was clipped by 2 bases and J by 3 bases; unmatched bases: 4. CDR3: CASSEHRGRDTEAFF. The CDR3 DNA sequence: TGTGCCAGCAGTGAACACAGGGGGCGCGACACTGAAGCTTTCTTT.

This chain uses TRBV19 with TRBJ2-5; 10 bases line up with TRBD1. The germline V gene has CDR1 LNHDA and CDR2 SQIVND (reference sequence). The V and J ends lost 3 bases and 4 bases, in that order; junction bases with no gene match: 11. The CDR3 spans 17 residues. CDR3 coding DNA: TGTGCCAGTAGTATCCCCCCGGGACAGGGGACGAGAGAGACCCAGTACTTC. It is translated as CASSIPPGQGTRETQYF.

The chain combines TRBV6-5 with TRBJ2-7; D is undetermined. This CDR3 spans 14 amino acids. V lost 6 bases, J lost 2 bases, and 14 bases lay in between. Germline assignment: CDR1 MNHEY and CDR2 SVGAGI. CDR3 DNA sequence: TGTGCCAGCAGGGTTTCTATTACTACCTACGAGCAGTACTTC. Translation: CASRVSITTYEQYF.